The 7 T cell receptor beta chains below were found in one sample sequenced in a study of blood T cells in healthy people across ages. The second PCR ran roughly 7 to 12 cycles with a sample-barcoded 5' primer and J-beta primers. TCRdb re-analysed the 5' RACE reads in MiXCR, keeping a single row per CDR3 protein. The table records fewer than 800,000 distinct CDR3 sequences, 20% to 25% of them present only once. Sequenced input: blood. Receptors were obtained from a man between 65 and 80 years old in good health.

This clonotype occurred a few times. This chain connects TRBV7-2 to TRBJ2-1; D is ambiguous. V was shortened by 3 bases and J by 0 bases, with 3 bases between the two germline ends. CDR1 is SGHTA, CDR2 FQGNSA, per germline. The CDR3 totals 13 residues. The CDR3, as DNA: TGTGCCAGCAGCTTTGCCTCCTACAATGAGCAGTTCTTC. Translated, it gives CASSFASYNEQFF.

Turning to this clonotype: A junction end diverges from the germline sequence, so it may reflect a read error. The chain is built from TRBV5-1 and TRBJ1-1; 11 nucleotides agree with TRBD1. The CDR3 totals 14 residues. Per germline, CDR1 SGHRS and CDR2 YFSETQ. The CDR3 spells CASSSGTGGAEALF. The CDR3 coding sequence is TGCGCCAGCAGCTCCGGGACAGGGGGGGCTGAAGCTCTCTTT.

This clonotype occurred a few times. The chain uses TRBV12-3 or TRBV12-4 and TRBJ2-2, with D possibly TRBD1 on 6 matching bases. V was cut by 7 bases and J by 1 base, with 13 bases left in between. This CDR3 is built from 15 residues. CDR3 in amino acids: CASNPGHVNTGELFF. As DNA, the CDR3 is TGTGCCAGCAATCCGGGACACGTGAACACCGGGGAGCTGTTTTTT.

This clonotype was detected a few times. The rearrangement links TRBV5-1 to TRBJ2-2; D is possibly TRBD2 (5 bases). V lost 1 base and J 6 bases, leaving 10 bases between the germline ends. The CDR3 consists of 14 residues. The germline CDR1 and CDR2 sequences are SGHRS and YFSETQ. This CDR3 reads CASSLSGIPGELFF. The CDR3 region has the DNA TGCGCCAGCAGCTTGTCGGGGATTCCCGGGGAGCTGTTTTTT.

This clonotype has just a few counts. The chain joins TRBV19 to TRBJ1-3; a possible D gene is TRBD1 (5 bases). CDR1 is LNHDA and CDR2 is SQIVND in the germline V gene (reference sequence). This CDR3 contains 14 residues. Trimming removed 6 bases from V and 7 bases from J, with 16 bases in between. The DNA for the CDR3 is TGTGCCAGTAGGGAGACAGTATCGGCGAACACCATATATTTT. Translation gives CASRETVSANTIYF.

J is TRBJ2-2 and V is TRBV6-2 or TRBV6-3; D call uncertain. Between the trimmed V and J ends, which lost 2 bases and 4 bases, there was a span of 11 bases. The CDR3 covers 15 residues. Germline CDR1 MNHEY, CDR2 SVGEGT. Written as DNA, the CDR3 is TGTGCCAGCAGTTACCCCCGAGAAATCACCGGGGAGCTGTTTTTT. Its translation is CASSYPREITGELFF.

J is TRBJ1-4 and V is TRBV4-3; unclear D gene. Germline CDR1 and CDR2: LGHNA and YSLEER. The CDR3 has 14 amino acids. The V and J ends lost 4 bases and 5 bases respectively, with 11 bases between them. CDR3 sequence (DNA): TGCGCCAGCAGCCCGGTTCTCGGAAATGAAAAACTGTTTTTT. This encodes CASSPVLGNEKLFF.